This section outlines one TCR beta chain sequence together with its context. Its antigen is still unknown. V was trimmed by 5 bases and J by 6 bases, leaving 12 bases between them. Germline CDR1 reads SGHTA; CDR2 reads FQGNSA. The CDR3 loop spans 13 amino acids. TCRdb called the 5' RACE reads again in MiXCR, with one record for every CDR3 protein. The sample lists about 660,000 distinct CDR3 sequences; less than 10% were seen once. This sample stems from a study of identical twins. Study outcomes and limitations: Insertions were fewer in abundant cord blood beta clonotypes, whereas memory repertoires showed none of this pattern. Part of the zero-insertion signal could reflect confounding by invariant MAIT and iNKT cells.

These data are also associated with another study on yellow fever vaccine responses in identical twins.

Input material: PBMCs. The chain uses TRBV7-2 and TRBJ2-3; unclear D gene. This receptor was taken from a young woman in good health. This CDR3 reads CASSRQTADTQYF. CDR3 nucleotides: TGTGCCAGCAGCCGTCAAACAGCGGATACGCAGTATTTT.